This TCR beta chain was retrieved from a study of blood T cell repertoires in COVID-19. Across the whole study: The United States, Italy and Spain supplied acute and convalescent COVID-19 samples.

Per the original data handling: Estimates of nucleated cell counts were drawn from the amplification of reference gene primers. Sequencing was performed with immunoSEQ multiplex PCR; in TCRdb, only in-frame clones are kept and a portion is missing. V, J and clone size derive from that table, while D and trimming were established from the DNA sequence. The top ten clones hold 4.5% to 6% of a sample with about 72,000 clones, approximately 90% of them seen once. This CDR3 is built from 13 residues. CDR1 and CDR2 (germline): MNHEY, SMNVEV (reference sequence). Trimming took off 5 bases at V and 0 bases at J, with 7 bases between the two ends.

The rearrangement joins TRBV27 to TRBJ1-1; D is undetermined. Sequencing was done on a sample of peripheral blood. The source is a woman aged 60 to 75 with active COVID-19. In nucleotides, the CDR3 is TGTGCCAGCAGTCAAACTATGAACACTGAAGCTTTCTTT. Its translation is CASSQTMNTEAFF.